One sample yielded the 17 T cell receptor beta chains listed below, sequenced in a study of blood T cell repertoires in COVID-19. Sequencing was performed with immunoSEQ multiplex PCR; in TCRdb, only in-frame clones are kept and a portion is missing. The sample shows approximately 140,000 clones, about four fifths of them seen only once. Material: peripheral blood. The source is a human donor in a cohort sampled during active COVID-19.

This chain links TRBV5-4 with TRBJ2-3, with D tentatively TRBD2 (6 bases). Trimming cost V 4 bases and J 1 base, with 16 bases left between them. This CDR3 has 16 amino acids. Germline CDR1 SGHNT, CDR2 YYREEE (reference sequence). CDR3 residues: CASSGRNFRGTDTQYF. The CDR3 DNA reads TGTGCCAGCAGCGGGAGGAATTTCAGAGGCACAGATACGCAGTATTTT. Looking up the rest from reference TRBV5-4 and TRBJ2-3 gives the full variable domain: ETGVTQSPTHLIKTRGQQVTLRCSSQSGHNTVSWYQQALGQGPQFIFQYYREEENGRGNFPPRFSGLQFPNYSSELNVNALELDDSALYLCASSGRNFRGTDTQYFGPGTRLTVL.

This clone was seen a few times. The V and J genes are TRBV5-1 and TRBJ1-6, with 8 bases lining up with TRBD1. Germline V gene sequence: CDR1 SGHRS, CDR2 YFSETQ. V was clipped by 3 bases and J by 5 bases; unmatched bases: 13. This CDR3 has 18 amino acids. In DNA form, the CDR3 reads TGCGCCAGCAGCTCGATCGCAGGGGGCGCTTCCCATAATTCACCCCTCCACTTT. Translated, it gives CASSSIAGGASHNSPLHF. Combining the CDR3 with reference TRBV5-1 and TRBJ1-6 gives the whole variable domain KAGVTQTPRYLIKTRGQQVTLSCSPISGHRSVSWYQQTPGQGLQFLFEYFSETQRNKGNFPGRFSGRQFSNSRSEMNVSTLELGDSALYLCASSSIAGGASHNSPLHFGNGTRLTVT.

Only one count was recorded for this clone. The chain joins TRBV28 to TRBJ2-5, with D tentatively TRBD2 (6 bases). The V gene lost 2 bases and the J gene lost 5 bases, with 9 bases spanning the gap. CDR1 is MDHEN, CDR2 SYDVKM, per germline. CDR3 size: 13 residues. The CDR3: CASSLRGTETQYF. DNA for the CDR3: TGTGCCAGCAGTTTACGGGGGACGGAGACCCAGTACTTC. The entire variable domain, with the rest obtained from reference TRBV28 and TRBJ2-5, is as follows: DVKVTQSSRYLVKRTGEKVFLECVQDMDHENMFWYRQDPGLGLRLIYFSYDVKMKEKGDIPEGYSVSREKKERFSLILESASTNQTSMYLCASSLRGTETQYFGPGTRLLVL.

This chain joins TRBV4-3 and TRBJ2-3, with TRBD2 matching over 11 bases. The CDR3 is 15 residues long. Germline CDR1 LGHNA, CDR2 YSLEER. The trim removed 4 bases at V and 4 bases at J, leaving 4 bases unmatched. CDR3 nucleotide sequence: TGCGCCAGCAGCCGTAGCGGGGGGGTTTCAGATACGCAGTATTTT. Translating gives CASSRSGGVSDTQYF.

The rearrangement uses TRBV5-4 and TRBJ1-2; TRBD1 matches at 7 bases. Germline CDR1 and CDR2: SGHNT and YYREEE (reference sequence). This CDR3 region has 14 residues. V shed 2 bases and J 5 bases; nucleotides not matched to a gene: 6. CDR3 sequence: CASSFDRVAYGYTF. CDR3 in DNA: TGTGCCAGCAGCTTCGACAGGGTCGCTTATGGCTACACCTTC.

The chain links TRBV7-2 to TRBJ1-3; D gene ambiguous. The V and J ends lost 1 base and 0 bases respectively, with 4 bases between them. The CDR3 loop spans 14 amino acids. Germline loops: CDR1 SGHTA, CDR2 FQGNSA. The CDR3 region has the DNA TGTGCCAGCAGCTTAGAGAGCTCTGGAAACACCATATATTTT. Its translation: CASSLESSGNTIYF.

The chain carries TRBV2 and TRBJ2-1; 14 nucleotides line up with TRBD2. The CDR3 runs 13 residues. J gave up 16 bases and V 7 bases, and 9 bases lay outside the gene matches. CDR1 and CDR2 from the germline V gene are SNHLY and FYNNEI. For the CDR3, the DNA is TGTGCCAGCAACGGACTAGCGGGGGGCGGAGGATTCTTC. This encodes CASNGLAGGGGFF.

The V call is TRBV3-1 (or the pseudogene TRBV3-2), the J call TRBJ1-2; unclear D gene. With 1 base removed from V and 8 bases from J, the gap between germline ends came to 11 bases. Germline CDR1 and CDR2: LGHDT and YNNKEL (reference sequence). CDR3 length equals 13 residues. CDR3 protein: CASSQVSGGGYTF. DNA for the CDR3: TGTGCCAGCAGCCAAGTCAGCGGAGGAGGCTACACCTTC.

The gene calls are TRBV7-8 and TRBJ1-4, with TRBD1 identical over 9 bases. The length of the CDR3 is 13 residues. Germline loops: CDR1 SGHVS, CDR2 FQNEAQ. Trimming cost V 4 bases and J 6 bases; bases outside gene matches: 0. DNA of the CDR3: TGTGCCAGCAGCTGGGACAGGGATGAAAAACTGTTTTTT. Residues: CASSWDRDEKLFF.

The V call is TRBV11-2, the J call TRBJ1-1, with unresolved D. This CDR3 spans 14 amino acids. Germline V gene data show CDR1 as SGHAT and CDR2 as FQNNGV. The V end lost 1 base, the J end lost 1 base, and 7 bases lay between the germline ends. CDR3 coding DNA: TGTGCCAGCAGCTTAGTTCGGGGGAACACTGAAGCTTTCTTT. Protein: CASSLVRGNTEAFF.

This chain links TRBV7-9 with TRBJ1-1; TRBD1 agrees at 9 bases. Losses at the gene ends were 4 bases for V and 5 bases for J; bases not matched to a gene: 8. The CDR3 loop spans 15 amino acids. The germline V gene encodes CDR1 SEHNR and CDR2 FQNEAQ (reference sequence). CDR3 amino acids: CASSYPTGGGTEAFF. For the CDR3, the DNA is TGTGCCAGCAGCTACCCGACAGGGGGAGGGACTGAAGCTTTCTTT. Full variable domain (outside the CDR3, taken from reference TRBV7-9 and TRBJ1-1): DTGVSQNPRHKITKRGQNVTFRCDPISEHNRLYWYRQTLGQGPEFLTYFQNEAQLEKSRLLSDRFSAERPKGSFSTLEIQRTEQGDSAMYLCASSYPTGGGTEAFFGQGTRLTVV.

This clone came up once. J is TRBJ1-2 and V is TRBV19; D possibly corresponds to TRBD1 (6 bases). The V and J ends lost 8 bases and 2 bases respectively, with 12 bases between them. There are 13 residues in the CDR3. CDR1 is LNHDA and CDR2 is SQIVND in the germline V gene (reference sequence). CDR3 nucleotides: TGTGCCAGTTGGGCAGGGGTAAACTATGGCTACACCTTC. It is translated as CASWAGVNYGYTF.

The chain is built from TRBV7-3 and TRBJ2-7, with 10 bases fitting TRBD1. Trimming cost V 3 bases and J 7 bases; bases outside gene matches: 18. Germline lookup yields CDR1 SGHTA and CDR2 FQGTGA. The CDR3 spans 18 residues. The CDR3 DNA reads TGTGCCAGCAGCTTCCGGGCCACCCCGACAGGGGGCATTGGGGAGCAGTACTTC. Amino acids: CASSFRATPTGGIGEQYF. The full variable domain, its missing parts supplied by reference TRBV7-3 and TRBJ2-7, is GAGVSQTPSNKVTEKGKYVELRCDPISGHTALYWYRQSLGQGPEFLIYFQGTGAADDSGLPNDRFFAVRPEGSVSTLKIQRTERGDSAVYLCASSFRATPTGGIGEQYFGPGTRLTVT.

V and J are TRBV5-4 and TRBJ1-6; possible D gene TRBD1, 6 bases. V lost 0 bases to trimming and J lost 10 bases, with 8 bases between them. This CDR3 comprises 13 residues. CDR1 and CDR2 from the germline V gene are SGHNT and YYREEE (reference sequence). CDR3: CASSLGTDSPLHF. DNA for the CDR3: TGTGCCAGCAGCTTGGGGACAGACTCACCCCTCCACTTT. The variable domain in full, completed from reference TRBV5-4 and TRBJ1-6, reads ETGVTQSPTHLIKTRGQQVTLRCSSQSGHNTVSWYQQALGQGPQFIFQYYREEENGRGNFPPRFSGLQFPNYSSELNVNALELDDSALYLCASSLGTDSPLHFGNGTRLTVT.

The CDR3 nucleotides are TGTGCCAGCAATCCTGATGGAGGACGCACAGATACGCAGTATTTT. Encoded protein: CASNPDGGRTDTQYF. This chain joins TRBV7-2 and TRBJ2-3; perhaps TRBD2 as D (5 bases). Trimming pared 7 bases from V and 1 base from J, leaving 15 bases between. The CDR3 runs 15 residues. Germline CDR1 reads SGHTA; CDR2 reads FQGNSA.

The V call is TRBV28, the J call TRBJ2-7, with a weak D call TRBD2 (6 bases). V was shortened by 8 bases and J by 2 bases, with 10 bases between the two germline ends. This CDR3 contains 12 residues. Per germline, CDR1 MDHEN and CDR2 SYDVKM. The CDR3 spells CASGTPTYEQYF. CDR3 nucleotide sequence: TGTGCCAGCGGGACTCCTACCTACGAGCAGTACTTC. The variable domain in full, with the rest retrieved from reference TRBV28 and TRBJ2-7, is DVKVTQSSRYLVKRTGEKVFLECVQDMDHENMFWYRQDPGLGLRLIYFSYDVKMKEKGDIPEGYSVSREKKERFSLILESASTNQTSMYLCASGTPTYEQYFGPGTRLTVT.

The table lists this clone with a count of one. The chain recombines TRBV19 with TRBJ2-7, with 9 positions matching TRBD1. V shed 9 bases and J 0 bases; nucleotides not matched to a gene: 9. CDR3 length: 15 amino acids. Germline CDR1 and CDR2: LNHDA and SQIVND (reference sequence). CDR3 sequence: CASSRDRAYSYEQYF. The CDR3 nucleotides are TGTGCCAGCAGTCGGGACAGGGCATACTCCTACGAGCAGTACTTC.